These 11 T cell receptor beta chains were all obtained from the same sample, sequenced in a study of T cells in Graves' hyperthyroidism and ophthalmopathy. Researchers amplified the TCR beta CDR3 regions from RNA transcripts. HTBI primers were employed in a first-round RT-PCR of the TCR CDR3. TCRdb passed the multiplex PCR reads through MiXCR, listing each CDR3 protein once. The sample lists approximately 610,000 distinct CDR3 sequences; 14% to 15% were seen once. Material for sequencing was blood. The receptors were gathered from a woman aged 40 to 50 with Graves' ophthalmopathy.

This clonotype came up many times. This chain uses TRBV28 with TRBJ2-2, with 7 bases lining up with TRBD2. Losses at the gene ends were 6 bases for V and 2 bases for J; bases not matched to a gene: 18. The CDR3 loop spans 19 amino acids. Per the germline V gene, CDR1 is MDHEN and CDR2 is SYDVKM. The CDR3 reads CASSSPLPPAGVNTGELFF. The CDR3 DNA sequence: TGTGCCAGCAGCAGCCCCCTTCCTCCGGCGGGGGTAAACACCGGGGAGCTGTTTTTT.

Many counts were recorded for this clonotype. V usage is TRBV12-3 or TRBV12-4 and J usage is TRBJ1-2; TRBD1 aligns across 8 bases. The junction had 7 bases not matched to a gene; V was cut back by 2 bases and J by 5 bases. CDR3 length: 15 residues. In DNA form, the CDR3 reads TGTGCCAGCAGTTTAACCCAGGGGGCCCTTTATGGCTACACCTTC. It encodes CASSLTQGALYGYTF.

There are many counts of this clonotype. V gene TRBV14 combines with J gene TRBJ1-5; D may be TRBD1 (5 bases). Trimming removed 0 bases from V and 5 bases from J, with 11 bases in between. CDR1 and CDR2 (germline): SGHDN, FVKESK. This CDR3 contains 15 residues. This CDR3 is CASSQETRDHQPQHF. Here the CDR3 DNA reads TGTGCCAGCAGCCAAGAGACCAGGGACCATCAGCCCCAGCATTTT.

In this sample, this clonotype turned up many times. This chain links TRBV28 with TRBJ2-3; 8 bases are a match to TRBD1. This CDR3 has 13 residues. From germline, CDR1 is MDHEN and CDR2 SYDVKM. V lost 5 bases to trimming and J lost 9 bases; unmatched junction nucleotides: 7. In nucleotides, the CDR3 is TGTGCCAGCAGTCAAGGTAGACAGGGGACGCAGTATTTT. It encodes CASSQGRQGTQYF.

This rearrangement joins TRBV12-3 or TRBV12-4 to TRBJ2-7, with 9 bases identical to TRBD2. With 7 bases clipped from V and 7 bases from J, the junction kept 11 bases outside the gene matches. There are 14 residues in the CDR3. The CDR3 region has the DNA TGTGCCAGCATCCAAGCGGGAGGCCAACGGGAGCAGTACTTC. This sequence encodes CASIQAGGQREQYF.

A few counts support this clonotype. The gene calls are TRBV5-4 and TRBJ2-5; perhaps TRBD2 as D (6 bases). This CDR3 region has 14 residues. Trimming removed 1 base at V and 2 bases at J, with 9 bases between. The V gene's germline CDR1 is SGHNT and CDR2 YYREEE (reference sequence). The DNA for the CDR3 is TGTGCCAGCAGCTTGATAGCGGTACAAGAGACCCAGTACTTC. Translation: CASSLIAVQETQYF. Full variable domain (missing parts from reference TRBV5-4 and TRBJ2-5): ETGVTQSPTHLIKTRGQQVTLRCSSQSGHNTVSWYQQALGQGPQFIFQYYREEENGRGNFPPRFSGLQFPNYSSELNVNALELDDSALYLCASSLIAVQETQYFGPGTRLLVL.

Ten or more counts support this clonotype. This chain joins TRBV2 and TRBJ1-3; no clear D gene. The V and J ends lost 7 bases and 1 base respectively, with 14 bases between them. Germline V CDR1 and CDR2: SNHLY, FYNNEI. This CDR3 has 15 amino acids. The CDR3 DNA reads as TGTGCCAGCACGGCAGGTCTGATATCTGGAAACACCATATATTTT. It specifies CASTAGLISGNTIYF. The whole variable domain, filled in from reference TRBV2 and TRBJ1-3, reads EPEVTQTPSHQVTQMGQEVILRCVPISNHLYFYWYRQILGQKVEFLVSFYNNEISEKSEIFDDQFSVERPDGSNFTLKIRSTKLEDSAMYFCASTAGLISGNTIYFGEGSWLTVV.

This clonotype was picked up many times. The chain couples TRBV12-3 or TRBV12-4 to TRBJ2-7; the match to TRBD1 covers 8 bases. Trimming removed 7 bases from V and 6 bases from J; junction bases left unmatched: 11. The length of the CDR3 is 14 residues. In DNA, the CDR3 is TGTGCCAGCACCCCGGACAGGGCTTCTACCGAGCAGTACTTC. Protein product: CASTPDRASTEQYF.

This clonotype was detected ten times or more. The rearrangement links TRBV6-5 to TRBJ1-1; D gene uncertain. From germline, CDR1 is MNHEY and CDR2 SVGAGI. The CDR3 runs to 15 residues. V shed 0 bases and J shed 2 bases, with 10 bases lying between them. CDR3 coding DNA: TGTGCCAGCAGTTACTCGTATTCGGTTAACACTGAAGCTTTCTTT. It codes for CASSYSYSVNTEAFF.

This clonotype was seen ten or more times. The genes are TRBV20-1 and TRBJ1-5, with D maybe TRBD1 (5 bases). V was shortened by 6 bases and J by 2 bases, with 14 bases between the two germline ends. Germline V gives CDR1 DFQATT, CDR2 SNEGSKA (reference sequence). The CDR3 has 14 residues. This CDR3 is CSAREGKGNQPQHF. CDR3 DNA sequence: TGCAGTGCCCGAGAGGGGAAGGGCAATCAGCCCCAGCATTTT.

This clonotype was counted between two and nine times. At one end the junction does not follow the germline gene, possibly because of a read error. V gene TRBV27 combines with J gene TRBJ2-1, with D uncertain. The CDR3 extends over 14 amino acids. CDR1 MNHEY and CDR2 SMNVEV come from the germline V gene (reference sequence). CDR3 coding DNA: TGTGCCAGCAGTCCCACCCCCTTTCGGAATGAACAGTTCTTC. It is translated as CASSPTPFRNEQFF.